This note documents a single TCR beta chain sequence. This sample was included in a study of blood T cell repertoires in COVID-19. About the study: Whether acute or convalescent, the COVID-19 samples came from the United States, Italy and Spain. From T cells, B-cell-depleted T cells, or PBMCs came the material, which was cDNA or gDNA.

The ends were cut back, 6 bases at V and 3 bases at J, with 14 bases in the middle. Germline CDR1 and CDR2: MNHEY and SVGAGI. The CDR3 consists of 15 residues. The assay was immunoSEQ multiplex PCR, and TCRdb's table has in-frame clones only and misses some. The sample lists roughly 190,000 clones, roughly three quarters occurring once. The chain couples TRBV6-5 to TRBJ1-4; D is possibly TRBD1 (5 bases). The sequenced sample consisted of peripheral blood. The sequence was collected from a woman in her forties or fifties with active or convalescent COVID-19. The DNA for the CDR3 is TGTGCCAGCAGGGGGGGATCTGGGTCTAATGAAAAACTGTTTTTT. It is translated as CASRGGSGSNEKLFF.